Below are 3 T cell receptor beta chains sequenced from a single sample in a study of T cell responses to AZD1222 COVID-19 vaccine. Profiled with immunoSEQ multiplex PCR; TCRdb holds only in-frame clones, not every one. The sample holds over 80,000 clones, approximately 90% seen once. Sequences were derived from peripheral blood, sampled 28 days after the second AZD1222 dose. These receptors all stem from an adult who received the AZD1222 COVID-19 vaccine.

This rearrangement joins TRBV2 to TRBJ1-1; a possible D gene is TRBD1 (6 bases). The germline V gene has CDR1 SNHLY and CDR2 FYNNEI. V was trimmed by 6 bases and J by 0 bases, leaving 11 bases between them. This CDR3 is built from 14 residues. CDR3 bases: TGTGCCAGCAGGGCCGGACAGATGAACACTGAAGCTTTCTTT. Its protein is CASRAGQMNTEAFF.

With respect to this clone: Other DNA variants within this sample encode the same CDR3. The V and J genes are TRBV28 and TRBJ2-5; the D gene is possibly TRBD2 (6 bases). The CDR3 totals 14 residues. Germline V lookup: CDR1 MDHEN, CDR2 SYDVKM. V was trimmed by 2 bases and J by 5 bases, leaving 12 bases between them. The DNA for the CDR3 is TGTGCCAGCAGTTTAGGGGGTCGGGGGGAGACCCAGTACTTC. Its translation is CASSLGGRGETQYF.

V gene TRBV7-9 combines with J gene TRBJ2-7, with 11 bases identical to TRBD2. This CDR3 has 15 residues. CDR1 is SEHNR and CDR2 is FQNEAQ in the germline V gene (reference sequence). The junction had 4 bases not matched to a gene; V was cut back by 1 base and J by 5 bases. The chain's CDR3 is CASSLGSGRVNEQYF. CDR3 bases: TGTGCCAGCAGCTTAGGTAGCGGGAGGGTCAACGAGCAGTACTTC.